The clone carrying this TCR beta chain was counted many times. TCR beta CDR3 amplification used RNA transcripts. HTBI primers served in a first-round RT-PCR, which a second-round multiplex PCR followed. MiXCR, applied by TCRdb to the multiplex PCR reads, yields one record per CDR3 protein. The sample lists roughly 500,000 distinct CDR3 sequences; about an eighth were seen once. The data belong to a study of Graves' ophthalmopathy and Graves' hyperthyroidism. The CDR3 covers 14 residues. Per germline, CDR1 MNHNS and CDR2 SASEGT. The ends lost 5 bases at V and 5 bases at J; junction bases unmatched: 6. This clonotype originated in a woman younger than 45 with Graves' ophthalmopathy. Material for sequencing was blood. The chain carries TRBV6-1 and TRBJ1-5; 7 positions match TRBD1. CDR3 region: CASSRQGGDQPQHF. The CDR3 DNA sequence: TGTGCCAGCAGTCGCCAGGGGGGGGATCAGCCCCAGCATTTT.